Detailed here is one TCR beta chain. Its specificity is not known. The protocol was immunoSEQ multiplex PCR, while the TCRdb copy is restricted to in-frame clones and leaves out a portion. The repertoire holds 90,000 to 100,000 clones, with roughly 95% as singletons. Germline V gene sequence: CDR1 MNHEY, CDR2 SVGAGI. CDR3 size: 14 residues. V trimming: 2 bases; J trimming: 5 bases; junction bases outside the gene matches: 3. These data belong to a study of OX40 agonist ivuxolimab in advanced cancers. Study-level findings and limits: Normalized T-cell clonal expansion was also low in some nonresponders.

The starting material was CD4+ or CD8+ T cells sorted from blood, obtained in a trial of the OX40 agonist ivuxolimab. This sequence joins TRBV6-5 and TRBJ2-1, with 7 bases identical to TRBD1. The origin of this receptor is an adult with an advanced solid tumor such as melanoma, head and neck, liver or kidney cancer. CDR3 loop: CASSYLGQHNEQFF. In DNA form, the CDR3 reads TGTGCCAGCAGTTACCTGGGACAGCACAATGAGCAGTTCTTC.